This T cell receptor beta chain derives from a study of shared clonotypes between healthy human individuals. Study information: Three plates were used per donor for CD4 naive, three for CD4 memory, two for CD8 naive and one for CD8 memory. Study results and caveats: Only a few donors were included, so the genetic and exposure-history diversity represented was limited. Clonotypes that were shared across four donors made up around 5% of naive CD4 clonotypes.

The method was immunoSEQ multiplex PCR; TCRdb's version includes in-frame clones alone and lacks a portion of them. The data contain hundreds of thousands of clones, about two thirds of them singletons. Of note for this clone: Its antigen remains unidentified.

V lost 2 bases and J 0 bases, leaving 8 bases between the germline ends. The CDR3 totals 15 residues. Germline values: CDR1 KGHSY, CDR2 FQNENV. This chain uses TRBV16 with TRBJ2-1; D not resolved. This TCR came from a woman aged 25 to 39 in good health. The sample taken for sequencing was memory CD4+ T cells sorted from blood. The subset denotes: CD45RA-negative fraction. In DNA, the CDR3 is TGTGCCAGCAGCCAACTCTCAACCTCCTACAATGAGCAGTTCTTC. Translation gives CASSQLSTSYNEQFF.